This T cell receptor (beta chain) was recovered during a study of blood T cell repertoires in COVID-19. Across 24 US areas, participants ranged in age from about 18 to 100 years. Measured with immunoSEQ multiplex PCR; TCRdb has only the in-frame clones, and not every one. The sample lists some 250,000 clones, 90% to 95% seen once, with approximately 1.2% in the top ten. In germline, CDR1 is MDHEN, CDR2 SYDVKM. CDR3 size: 12 residues. With 2 bases removed from V and 1 base from J, the gap between germline ends came to 3 bases. The origin of this receptor is a human donor in a cohort exposed to, infected with or recovered from COVID-19 (not recorded which). The donor label of this sample is uncertain. The chain employs TRBV28 and TRBJ2-7; no firm D call. The source material was PBMCs or T cells enriched from blood (not recorded which). CDR3 coding DNA: TGTGCCAGCAGTTTAGAGTCCTACGAGCAGTACTTC. It encodes CASSLESYEQYF.